Listed below are T cell receptor beta chains from one sample, sequenced in a study of PD-L1 blockade in urothelial cancer. Libraries were prepared by immunoSEQ multiplex PCR; TCRdb keeps only in-frame clonotypes and omits some of them. The data contain under 120,000 clones, about 85% of them singletons. Specimen: PBMCs, collected around atezolizumab (anti-PD-L1) treatment. The receptors come from a man aged 45-65 years with urothelial cancer. CDR3s include the opening cysteine and the closing phenylalanine or tryptophan. D genes are given only for firm matches. Size is omitted from some rows. Given values are once, few, many or a class for expanded clones.

J | size | V | D | DNA | CDR3
TRBJ2-3 | . | TRBV6-6 | . | TGTGCCAGCAGCCTTCAGGTCGGTAGCACAGATACGCAGTATTTT | CASSLQVGSTDTQYF
TRBJ2-3 | . | TRBV27 | TRBD2 | TGTGCCAGCACCGGGACAGCGGGAGGCGATGATACGCAGTATTTT | CASTGTAGGDDTQYF
TRBJ2-5 | . | TRBV5-4 | TRBD2 | TGTGCCAGCAGCGGGGGGGGACTAAGGGGAGAGACCCAGTACTTC | CASSGGGLRGETQYF
TRBJ2-3 | . | TRBV7-8 | TRBD2 | TGTGCCAGCAGCTTAGGCCCCGGGATAGCGGGAGCCGCCGGTGGGTATGATACGCAGTATTTT | CASSLGPGIAGAAGGYDTQYF
TRBJ1-2 | . | TRBV6-1 | . | TGTGCCAGCACTTCCGGGCTGGAGGTCTATGGCTACACCTTC | CASTSGLEVYGYTF
TRBJ2-4 | few | TRBV5-6 | . | TGTGCCAGCAGCTATACAGGGGCCAAAAACATTCAGTACTTC | CASSYTGAKNIQYF
TRBJ2-5 | . | TRBV7-9 | . | TGTGCCAGCAGCCGACGCGCAGCTCGATCAGGGTTCGGAGAGACCCAGTACTTC | CASSRRAARSGFGETQYF
TRBJ2-5 | . | TRBV6-1 | . | TGTGCCAGCAGTGAGGTCGGGGATCAAGAGACCCAGTACTTC | CASSEVGDQETQYF
TRBJ1-5 | . | TRBV30 | . | TGTGCCTGGAGTGTACCGGCCGGGAGTATGCCCCAGCATTTT | CAWSVPAGSMPQHF
TRBJ2-1 | . | TRBV28 | TRBD2 | TGTGCCAGCAGTCGGGGACTAGCGGGAAAGGATGAGCAGTTCTTC | CASSRGLAGKDEQFF
TRBJ2-7 | . | TRBV6-1 | . | TGTGCCAGCAGTGATTCCCCCCACTCCTCCTACGAGCAGTACTTC | CASSDSPHSSYEQYF
TRBJ2-3 | . | TRBV7-7 | . | TGTGCTAGCAGCGTTAGCGGACGGGGAAGCACAGATACGCAGTATTTT | CASSVSGRGSTDTQYF
TRBJ2-7 | once | TRBV6-6 | . | TGTGCCAGCAGCCAACCGACAGTTGCCTACGAGCAGTACTTC | CASSQPTVAYEQYF
TRBJ2-7 | . | TRBV5-6 | TRBD1 | TGTGCCAGCAGCATGGGACAGGGCGGTCGGGAGCAGTACTTC | CASSMGQGGREQYF
TRBJ1-3 | . | TRBV6-4 | TRBD1 | TGTGCCAGCAGTCCCGGGACAGGGATGGGAAACACCATATATTTT | CASSPGTGMGNTIYF
TRBJ1-2 | . | TRBV4-1 | TRBD1 | TGCGCCAGCAGCCCGGCCGGACAGGGCTATGGCTACACCTTC | CASSPAGQGYGYTF
TRBJ2-7 | . | TRBV7-2 | TRBD1 | TGTGCCAGCAGCTTAGGAGGACAGGGTACTTTCGAGCAGTACTTC | CASSLGGQGTFEQYF
TRBJ2-7 | . | TRBV11-2 | . | TGTGCCAGCAGCTTAGGTAAAGCTAGAGTCTACGAGCAGTACTTC | CASSLGKARVYEQYF
TRBJ1-2 | . | TRBV5-1 | TRBD1 | TGCGCCAGCAGCTTGGTTCAGGGGGCCGATGGCTACACCTTC | CASSLVQGADGYTF
TRBJ2-5 | once | TRBV15 | . | TGTGCCACCAGCAGAGATCCGAGCGGGCAAGAGACCCAGTACTTC | CATSRDPSGQETQYF
TRBJ2-1 | . | TRBV2 | TRBD1 | TGTGCCAGCACCCGGACAGGGTTCACCTACAATGAGCAGTTCTTC | CASTRTGFTYNEQFF
TRBJ1-1 | . | TRBV7-6 | . | TGTGCCAGCAGCTTACTAGGCAGTCCGGGGAGCACTGAAGCTTTCTTT | CASSLLGSPGSTEAFF
TRBJ2-1 | . | TRBV2 | TRBD2 | TGTGCCAGCACTAGCGGGGGACGAGGTGAGCAGTTCTTC | CASTSGGRGEQFF
TRBJ2-7 | . | TRBV10-3 | TRBD1 | TGTGCCATCAGTAATGACAGGGTTACCTACGAGCAGTACTTC | CAISNDRVTYEQYF
TRBJ1-1 | few | TRBV10-1 | TRBD1 | TGCGCCAGCAGTGAGACCGGGACAGCTAACACTGAAGCTTTCTTT | CASSETGTANTEAFF
TRBJ1-2 | once | TRBV6-5 | . | TGTGCCAGCAGTGACAGCGTTCCACGAGGCTACACCTTC | CASSDSVPRGYTF
TRBJ2-5 | . | TRBV7-6 | TRBD2 | TGTGCCAGCAGCCCGCGTCGGTCTAGCGGCCAAGAGACCCAGTACTTC | CASSPRRSSGQETQYF
TRBJ1-4 | . | TRBV5-3 | TRBD1 | TGTGCCAGAAGCGTGGCCCGGACAGGCTATAACGAAAAACTGTTTTTT | CARSVARTGYNEKLFF
TRBJ1-1 | . | TRBV19 | . | TGTGCCAGTAGCCTCGGGACTGTGAACACTGAAGCTTTCTTT | CASSLGTVNTEAFF
TRBJ2-3 | . | TRBV7-6 | . | TGTGCCAGCAGCCCCCGCGATGTGGGGCGCGGAGATACGCAGTATTTT | CASSPRDVGRGDTQYF
TRBJ2-1 | . | TRBV19 | TRBD1 | TGTGCCAGTAGTGACCGGGACAGGTACAATGAGCAGTTCTTC | CASSDRDRYNEQFF
TRBJ2-4 | . | TRBV2 | . | TGTGCCAGCGAGGGGGTAAACATTCAGTACTTC | CASEGVNIQYF
TRBJ2-3 | . | TRBV9 | TRBD1 | TGTGCCAGCAATCGGGACAGGTGGGGCACAGATACGCAGTATTTT | CASNRDRWGTDTQYF
TRBJ2-2 | . | TRBV5-6 | TRBD2 | TGTGCCACCGGATCGGGACTAGCGGTAACCGGGGAGCTGTTTTTT | CATGSGLAVTGELFF
TRBJ2-7 | once | TRBV28 | . | TGTGCCAGCAGTTCCACCAGGTTTCCGTACGAGCAGTACTTC | CASSSTRFPYEQYF
TRBJ1-5 | . | TRBV6-5 | . | TGTGCCAGCAGTATCGTAGATGGTCAGCCCCAGCATTTT | CASSIVDGQPQHF
TRBJ2-5 | . | TRBV19 | . | TGTGCCAGTAGTAGGGCAGGGCTGGGCCCTGAGACCCAGTACTTC | CASSRAGLGPETQYF
TRBJ1-6 | . | TRBV18 | TRBD1 | TGTGCCAGCTCACCTGACAGGGTACAACGGTCACCCCTCCACTTT | CASSPDRVQRSPLHF
TRBJ2-2 | . | TRBV4-1 | . | TGCGCCAGCAGCCAAGTAACAGGGCGTGTTGGCGGGGAGCTGTTTTTT | CASSQVTGRVGGELFF
TRBJ1-6 | few | TRBV28 | TRBD1 | TGTGCCAGCAGTTACTCGACAGGGAGCTCCTATAATTCACCCCTCCACTTT | CASSYSTGSSYNSPLHF
TRBJ2-7 | . | TRBV27 | . | TGTGCCAGCAGTTCGGATTCCGGGGGGCGATCCTACGAGCAGTACTTC | CASSSDSGGRSYEQYF
TRBJ1-2 | few | TRBV19 | . | TGTGCCAGTAGTTTTTTACAGAACTATGGCTACACCTTC | CASSFLQNYGYTF
TRBJ1-2 | few | TRBV5-6 | . | TGTGCCAGCAGCTTGTTCGCCCGGACAGACTATGGCTACACCTTC | CASSLFARTDYGYTF
TRBJ2-2 | . | TRBV6-5 | . | TGTGCCAGCAGTTACCAACTAGCGAACACCGGGGAGCTGTTTTTT | CASSYQLANTGELFF
TRBJ2-2 | . | TRBV6-6 | . | TGTGCCACCAACCCCACAGGGATCACGTCCGGGGAGCTGTTTTTT | CATNPTGITSGELFF
TRBJ2-1 | . | TRBV6-5 | TRBD2 | TGTGCCAGCATGGGGACTAGCGTCTACAATGAGCAGTTCTTC | CASMGTSVYNEQFF
TRBJ2-1 | few | TRBV28 | TRBD2 | TGTGCCAGCAGTTTAATCAAAATCCTGGGACTAGCGGGAGGAGGTGAGCAGTTCTTC | CASSLIKILGLAGGGEQFF
TRBJ1-5 | . | TRBV11-2 | TRBD1 | TGTGCCAGCAGCTTAAACAGGGGTGCCCAGCATTTT | CASSLNRGAQHF
TRBJ2-7 | . | TRBV6-5 | . | TGTGCCAGCAGTTTAAGGGGCCCTATCGAGCAGTACTTC | CASSLRGPIEQYF
TRBJ2-7 | . | TRBV7-6 | . | TGTGCCAGCAGCTCCCCCCTTACAGGCTCCTACGAGCAGTACTTC | CASSSPLTGSYEQYF
TRBJ2-1 | . | TRBV27 | . | TGTGCCAGCACCGAAACGAAGGGGCGCAATGAGCAGTTCTTC | CASTETKGRNEQFF
TRBJ2-3 | . | TRBV27 | . | TGTGCCAGCAGTTTAGGCGGATACACAGATACGCAGTATTTT | CASSLGGYTDTQYF
TRBJ2-5 | . | TRBV10-3 | TRBD2 | TGTGCCATCAGTACCGGGACTACCGCAGAGACCCAGTACTTC | CAISTGTTAETQYF
TRBJ2-4 | . | TRBV28 | . | TGTGCCAGCAGTACACAACAGGTCTACAAAAACATTCAGTACTTC | CASSTQQVYKNIQYF
TRBJ1-2 | . | TRBV11-2 | . | TGTGCCAGCAGCCCTACGGGTGGCTATGGCTACACCTTC | CASSPTGGYGYTF
TRBJ2-2 | . | TRBV6-1 | . | TGTGCCAGCAGTGAAGCTGGGCGGAGGCACGGGGAGCTGTTTTTT | CASSEAGRRHGELFF